This T cell receptor beta chain was obtained from a study of blood T cell repertoires in COVID-19. Original handling: The assay estimated nucleated cells by amplifying reference gene primers. Generated by immunoSEQ multiplex PCR, the TCRdb table keeps only in-frame clones and is missing some. D and trimming come from the DNA, and the V and J calls and clone size come from that table. The sample consists of 250,000 to 300,000 clones, around 89% of them appearing once. CDR1 is MRHNA and CDR2 is SNTAGT in the germline V gene. V was pared by 5 bases and J by 4 bases, with 11 bases between. This CDR3 contains 13 residues.

V gene TRBV6-4 combines with J gene TRBJ1-1; D is possibly TRBD1 (5 bases). Specimen: peripheral blood. The source is a woman aged 60-75 years with acute or convalescent COVID-19. The CDR3: CASSMGGGTEAFF. The CDR3 DNA sequence: TGTGCCAGCAGTATGGGGGGGGGCACTGAAGCTTTCTTT.